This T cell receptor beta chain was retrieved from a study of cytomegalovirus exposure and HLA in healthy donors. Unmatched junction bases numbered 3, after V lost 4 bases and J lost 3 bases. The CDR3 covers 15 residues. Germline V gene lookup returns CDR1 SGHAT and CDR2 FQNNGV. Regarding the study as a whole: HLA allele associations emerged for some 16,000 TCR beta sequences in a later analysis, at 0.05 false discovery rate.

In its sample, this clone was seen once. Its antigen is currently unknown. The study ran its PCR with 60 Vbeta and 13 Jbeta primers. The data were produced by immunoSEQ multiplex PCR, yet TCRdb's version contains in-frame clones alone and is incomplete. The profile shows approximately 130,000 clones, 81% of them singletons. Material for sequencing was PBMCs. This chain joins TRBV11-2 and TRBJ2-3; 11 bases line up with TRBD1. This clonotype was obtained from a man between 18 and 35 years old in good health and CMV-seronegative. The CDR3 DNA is TGTGCCAGCAGCTACCGGGACAGGGGGACAGATACGCAGTATTTT. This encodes CASSYRDRGTDTQYF.